The 26 T cell receptor beta chains below all came from one sample that was sequenced in a study of T cells in localized non-small cell lung cancer. Some clones are missing from TCRdb's copy, which holds only in-frame ones; the method was immunoSEQ multiplex PCR. The data show about 52,000 clones, roughly 86% seen once. Sequenced material: PBMCs, taken before any cancer treatment. These receptors came from a female donor with stage II lung adenocarcinoma.

The rearrangement links TRBV6-4 to TRBJ1-1; no firm D call. The CDR3 is 14 amino acids. CDR1 and CDR2 (germline): MRHNA, SNTAGT. Trimming left V 5 bases short and J 4 bases short, with 14 bases between. The CDR3 reads CASSQHGRSTEAFF. CDR3 in DNA: TGTGCCAGCAGTCAACATGGAAGAAGCACTGAAGCTTTCTTT.

This clone was picked up a small number of times. The CDR3 DNA sequence: TGTGCCAGCAGTCTTAATACCGTGCGCACAGATACGCAGTATTTT. This gives the protein CASSLNTVRTDTQYF. The genes are TRBV7-2 and TRBJ2-3; D gene unclear. Per germline, CDR1 SGHTA and CDR2 FQGNSA. V lost 6 bases and J 1 base, leaving 14 bases between the germline ends. The CDR3 is made up of 15 amino acids.

The J gene is TRBJ1-4, the V gene TRBV30; 7 positions agree with TRBD1. The germline V gene has CDR1 GTSNPN and CDR2 SVGIG (reference sequence). CDR3 length: 15 amino acids. Losses at the gene ends were 3 bases for V and 3 bases for J; bases not matched to a gene: 7. The DNA for the CDR3 is TGTGCCTGGAGACAGGGGAGTCTGGCTAATGAAAAACTGTTTTTT. Translated: CAWRQGSLANEKLFF.

The gene calls are TRBV7-6 and TRBJ1-1; D perhaps matches TRBD1 (5 bases). The V gene's germline CDR1 is SGHVS and CDR2 FNYEAQ. The CDR3 has 14 residues. V was shortened by 1 base and J by 0 bases, with 6 bases between the two germline ends. The CDR3 DNA is TGTGCCAGCAGCTTAGGAGGGGTGAACACTGAAGCTTTCTTT. This gives the protein CASSLGGVNTEAFF.

The genes are TRBV2 and TRBJ1-5; D is unclear. This CDR3 contains 16 residues. V was pared by 4 bases and J by 2 bases, with 15 bases between. Germline CDR1 SNHLY, CDR2 FYNNEI. This chain's CDR3 is CASSAGGNWGNQPQHF. The CDR3, as DNA: TGTGCCAGCAGTGCGGGAGGGAATTGGGGCAATCAGCCCCAGCATTTT.

The gene calls are TRBV14 and TRBJ2-5; 8 bases fit TRBD1. CDR3 length: 14 residues. CDR1 and CDR2 (germline): SGHDN, FVKESK. Unmatched junction bases numbered 9, after V lost 9 bases and J lost 3 bases. The CDR3 here is CASRKTGEEETQYF. For the CDR3, the DNA is TGTGCCAGTCGAAAGACAGGGGAAGAAGAGACCCAGTACTTC. The full variable domain, in which reference TRBV14 and TRBJ2-5 provide the parts outside the CDR3, is EAGVTQFPSHSVIEKGQTVTLRCDPISGHDNLYWYRRVMGKEIKFLLHFVKESKQDESGMPNNRFLAERTGGTYSTLKVQPAELEDSGVYFCASRKTGEEETQYFGPGTRLLVL.

This rearrangement joins TRBV6-6 to TRBJ2-3, with a tentative D call TRBD1 (6 bases). Per germline, CDR1 MNHNY and CDR2 SVGAGI (reference sequence). The CDR3 has 12 residues. The V end was cut by 6 bases, the J end by 4 bases, with 8 bases between. The CDR3 protein is CASSRQADTQYF. The CDR3 DNA reads as TGTGCCAGCAGCCGACAGGCAGATACGCAGTATTTT.

CDR3 nucleotides: TGTGCCAGTAGTCGGACGGTGAATCAGCCCCAGCATTTT. Translated, it gives CASSRTVNQPQHF. The chain joins TRBV19 to TRBJ1-5, with unresolved D. Trimming removed 5 bases at V and 4 bases at J, with 9 bases between. Germline CDR1 reads LNHDA; CDR2 reads SQIVND (reference sequence). This CDR3 spans 13 amino acids.

V usage is TRBV5-6 and J usage is TRBJ2-3; no clear D gene. Per the germline V gene, CDR1 is SGHDT and CDR2 is YYEEEE. The V and J ends lost 2 bases and 7 bases respectively, with 8 bases between them. CDR3 length equals 12 residues. For the CDR3, the DNA is TGTGCCAGCAGCTTACAGCAGAATACGCAGTATTTT. Translated, it gives CASSLQQNTQYF.

The J gene is TRBJ2-7, the V gene TRBV11-2; D is ambiguous. From germline, CDR1 is SGHAT and CDR2 FQNNGV. V was trimmed by 0 bases and J by 3 bases, leaving 9 bases between them. This CDR3 is 14 amino acids long. Here the CDR3 DNA reads TGTGCCAGCAGCTTAGATCCTCAAATCTACGAGCAGTACTTC. The encoded protein is CASSLDPQIYEQYF.

The rearrangement links TRBV29-1 to TRBJ2-3, with 8 bases fitting TRBD2. The CDR3 is 13 amino acids. V lost 8 bases and J lost 0; bases outside the gene matches: 4. The germline V gene has CDR1 SQVTM and CDR2 ANQGSEA. Written as DNA, the CDR3 is TGCAGCACTAGCGGCCCTAGCACAGATACGCAGTATTTT. Translated: CSTSGPSTDTQYF.

This clone was detected only once. V usage is TRBV30 and J usage is TRBJ1-6, with D perhaps TRBD1 (5 bases). V lost 5 bases and J 8 bases, leaving 13 bases between the germline ends. The CDR3 consists of 13 residues. Germline V gene lookup returns CDR1 GTSNPN and CDR2 SVGIG (reference sequence). CDR3 sequence: CAWGAGNHSPLHF. In DNA, the CDR3 is TGTGCCTGGGGGGCAGGGAATCATTCACCCCTCCACTTT.

The gene calls are TRBV19 and TRBJ1-1; D unresolved. The CDR3 contains 14 residues. Germline V gene sequence: CDR1 LNHDA, CDR2 SQIVND (reference sequence). V lost 2 bases and J lost 0, with 7 bases in between. The CDR3 sequence is CASSIRVMNTEAFF. CDR3 in DNA: TGTGCCAGTAGTATACGGGTTATGAACACTGAAGCTTTCTTT.

The V and J genes are TRBV4-1 and TRBJ1-1; 9 nucleotides match TRBD1. V gave up 0 bases and J gave up 1 base; unmatched junction bases: 15. Per the germline V gene, CDR1 is MGHRA and CDR2 is YSYEKL. The CDR3 covers 20 residues. The CDR3 DNA sequence: TGCGCCAGCAGCCAAGATATGGGGGGACAGGGTCTAGGAAGGAACACTGAAGCTTTCTTT. This gives the protein CASSQDMGGQGLGRNTEAFF.

A word on this clone: Other DNA sequences in this specimen translate into the identical CDR3. The CDR3 is CASSLVQRNTEAFF. CDR3 in DNA: TGTGCCAGCAGCTTGGTCCAGAGGAACACTGAAGCTTTCTTT. J is TRBJ1-1 and V is TRBV5-6; D call uncertain. Germline CDR1 SGHDT, CDR2 YYEEEE. CDR3 length: 14 residues. V lost 0 bases to trimming and J lost 1 base, with 7 bases between them.

The J gene is TRBJ1-1, the V gene TRBV19, with 7 bases lining up with TRBD1. The CDR3 loop spans 16 amino acids. CDR1 LNHDA and CDR2 SQIVND come from the germline V gene (reference sequence). The ends lost 2 bases at V and 2 bases at J; junction bases unmatched: 8. CDR3 coding DNA: TGTGCCAGTAGTATATTCAAGGGGGCGCATAACACTGAAGCTTTCTTT. This sequence encodes CASSIFKGAHNTEAFF.

This sequence joins TRBV6-4 and TRBJ1-2; TRBD1 might be the D (5 bases). The CDR3 runs to 14 residues. Germline V gene data show CDR1 as MRHNA and CDR2 as SNTAGT. V was shortened by 5 bases and J by 5 bases, with 15 bases between the two germline ends. CDR3 coding DNA: TGTGCCAGCAGTCGGGACCATGGGGGATATGGCTACACCTTC. Translation gives CASSRDHGGYGYTF.

The genes are TRBV7-9 and TRBJ1-1; maybe TRBD1 (6 bases). Germline values: CDR1 SEHNR, CDR2 FQNEAQ (reference sequence). Trimming took 4 bases from V and 6 from J, leaving 12 bases between them. CDR3 length: 13 amino acids. CDR3 sequence: CASSSWTDPEAFF. The CDR3 bases are TGTGCCAGCAGCTCTTGGACAGATCCTGAAGCTTTCTTT.

This chain connects TRBV5-6 to TRBJ2-4; tentative D call: TRBD1 (6 bases). This CDR3 comprises 15 residues. Deletions cut 2 bases from V and 6 bases from J, with 15 bases between. The germline CDR1 and CDR2 sequences are SGHDT and YYEEEE. The DNA for the CDR3 is TGTGCCAGCAGCTTTGACGGGACACAACTAAACATTCAGTACTTC. As protein: CASSFDGTQLNIQYF.

V and J are TRBV4-1 and TRBJ2-2; 10 bases fit TRBD2. This CDR3 is 19 amino acids long. The germline V gene has CDR1 MGHRA and CDR2 YSYEKL. The J segment lost 3 bases and the V segment lost 0 bases, leaving 10 bases of the junction unmatched. The CDR3 DNA reads TGCGCCAGCAGCCAAGAAGAGGCTAGCGGGGGCTTTGACACCGGGGAGCTGTTTTTT. It translates to CASSQEEASGGFDTGELFF.

DNA of the CDR3: TGTGCCAGCAGCTTAGGGACGGGACAGCCTTACTACGAGCAGTACTTC. Residues: CASSLGTGQPYYEQYF. V and J are TRBV7-9 and TRBJ2-7; 7 nucleotides align to TRBD1. After removal of 1 base from V and 3 bases from J, the junction contained 9 bases not matched to a gene. The CDR3 is made up of 16 amino acids. Per the germline V gene, CDR1 is SEHNR and CDR2 is FQNEAQ (reference sequence).

The chain joins TRBV5-1 to TRBJ2-1; no clear D. CDR1 is SGHRS, CDR2 YFSETQ, per germline. Trimming took 0 bases from V and 3 from J, leaving 4 bases between them. The CDR3 consists of 13 residues. The CDR3 DNA follows: TGCGCCAGCAGCTTGGACAGCTACAATGAGCAGTTCTTC. Amino acid sequence: CASSLDSYNEQFF.

The V gene is TRBV19, the J gene TRBJ1-2; perhaps TRBD1 as D (6 bases). The CDR3 spans 13 residues. Trimming took 3 bases from V and 8 from J, leaving 13 bases between them. CDR1 and CDR2 (germline): LNHDA, SQIVND (reference sequence). CDR3 sequence reads: CASSIPAGEGYTF. CDR3 DNA: TGTGCCAGTAGTATTCCCGCAGGGGAAGGCTACACCTTC.

The rearrangement joins TRBV6-5 to TRBJ2-5; weak D call: TRBD1 (6 bases). V shed 0 bases and J shed 1 base, with 9 bases lying between them. In germline, CDR1 is MNHEY, CDR2 SVGAGI. This CDR3 spans 15 amino acids. CDR3 sequence reads: CASSYSPGVQETQYF. DNA of the CDR3: TGTGCCAGCAGTTACTCTCCAGGGGTCCAAGAGACCCAGTACTTC.

This clone is a singleton in its sample. The rearrangement joins TRBV7-9 to TRBJ1-2; D gene uncertain. CDR3 length: 14 residues. From germline, CDR1 is SEHNR and CDR2 FQNEAQ (reference sequence). Trimming left V 5 bases short and J 4 bases short, with 14 bases between. Here the CDR3 reads CASSPRTRLYGYTF. CDR3 bases: TGTGCCAGCAGCCCTCGTACTAGGCTCTATGGCTACACCTTC.

The V call is TRBV27, the J call TRBJ1-1; TRBD1 matches at 9 bases. J was trimmed by 10 bases and V by 6 bases; bases with no gene match: 9. Germline V CDR1 and CDR2: MNHEY, SMNVEV (reference sequence). The CDR3 covers 13 residues. The CDR3 sequence: CASSPMGTGTAFF. CDR3 nucleotide sequence: TGTGCCAGCAGCCCTATGGGGACAGGGACAGCTTTCTTT.